This TCR beta chain stems from a study of blood T cell repertoires in COVID-19. Study-level background: T cells, B-cell-depleted T cells, or PBMCs provided the cDNA or gDNA that served as material.

Sequenced by immunoSEQ multiplex PCR; TCRdb stores in-frame clones only, minus some. This repertoire shows some 160,000 clones, more than 70% found once; its top ten account for around 3%. The CDR3 spans 16 residues. Germline V gene sequence: CDR1 MNHEY, CDR2 SVGAGI. V was pared by 4 bases and J by 6 bases, with 10 bases of the junction left unmatched. The sequenced sample consisted of peripheral blood. The chain recombines TRBV6-5 with TRBJ2-4, with TRBD1 matching over 9 bases. This TCR came from a man between 60 and 70 years old with acute or convalescent COVID-19. CDR3 sequence: CASSLRTGADRNIQYF. DNA of the CDR3: TGTGCCAGCAGTTTGCGGACAGGGGCTGATCGAAACATTCAGTACTTC.